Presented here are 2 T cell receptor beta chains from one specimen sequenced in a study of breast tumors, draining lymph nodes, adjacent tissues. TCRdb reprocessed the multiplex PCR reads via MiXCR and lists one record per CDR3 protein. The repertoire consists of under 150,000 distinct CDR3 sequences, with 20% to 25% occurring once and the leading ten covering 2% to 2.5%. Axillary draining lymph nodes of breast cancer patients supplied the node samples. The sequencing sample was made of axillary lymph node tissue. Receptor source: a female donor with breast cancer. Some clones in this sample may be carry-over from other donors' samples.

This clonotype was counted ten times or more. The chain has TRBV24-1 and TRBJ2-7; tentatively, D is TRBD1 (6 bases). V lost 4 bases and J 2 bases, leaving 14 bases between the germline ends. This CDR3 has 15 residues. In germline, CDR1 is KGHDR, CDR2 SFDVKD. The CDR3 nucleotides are TGTGCCACCAGTGACCACGGGACACCCACCTACGAGCAGTACTTC. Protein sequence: CATSDHGTPTYEQYF.

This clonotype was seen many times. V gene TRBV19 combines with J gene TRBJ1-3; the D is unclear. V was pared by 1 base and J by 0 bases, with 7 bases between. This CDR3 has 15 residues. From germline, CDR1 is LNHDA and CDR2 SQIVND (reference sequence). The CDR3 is CASSIVGVSGNTIYF. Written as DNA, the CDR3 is TGTGCCAGTAGTATAGTTGGAGTCTCTGGAAACACCATATATTTT. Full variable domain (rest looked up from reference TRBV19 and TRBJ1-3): DGGITQSPKYLFRKEGQNVTLSCEQNLNHDAMYWYRQDPGQGLRLIYYSQIVNDFQKGDIAEGYSVSREKKESFPLTVTSAQKNPTAFYLCASSIVGVSGNTIYFGEGSWLTVV.